This T cell receptor (beta chain) came from a study of cytomegalovirus exposure and HLA in healthy donors. The wider study: Inside one of the first data releases sat about 85 million unique TCRs taken from HLA-typed donors.

A multiplex PCR was run with 60 Vbeta primers and 13 Jbeta primers. The protocol was immunoSEQ multiplex PCR, while the TCRdb copy is restricted to in-frame clones and leaves out a portion. The sample lists about 190,000 clones; 60% to 85% were seen once. The table lists this clone with a few counts. Its specificity is not known. The ends were cut back, 5 bases at V and 2 bases at J, with 12 bases in the middle. Germline V gene data show CDR1 as MGHRA and CDR2 as YSYEKL. The CDR3 sequence is 14 residues long. Study-wide results and limits: A prior analysis recorded that most TCR beta V segments were productive about 90% or about 30% of the time. Fewer N-insertions than the roughly 600-donor mean were reportedly shown by an Asian-associated ancestry cluster in a later analysis.

This clonotype originated in a woman aged 18-29 years in good health and CMV-seronegative. The V call is TRBV4-1, the J call TRBJ1-1, with no clear D. The sequenced material came from PBMCs. The CDR3 DNA reads TGCGCCAGCAGCTCCCTGTCAGTTAACACTGAAGCTTTCTTT. Residues: CASSSLSVNTEAFF.